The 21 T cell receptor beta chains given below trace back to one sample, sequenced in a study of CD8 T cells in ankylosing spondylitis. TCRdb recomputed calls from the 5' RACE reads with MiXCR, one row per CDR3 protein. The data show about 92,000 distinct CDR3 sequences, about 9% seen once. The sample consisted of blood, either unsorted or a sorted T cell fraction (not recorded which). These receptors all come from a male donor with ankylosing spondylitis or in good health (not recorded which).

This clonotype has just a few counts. The DNA for the CDR3 is TGTGCCACCAGCCCAGCGGGGTTTGGCTATGGCTACACCTTC. Translating gives CATSPAGFGYGYTF. The chain recombines TRBV15 with TRBJ1-2, with D unresolved. V was trimmed by 5 bases and J by 4 bases, leaving 14 bases between them. Germline-derived CDR1 and CDR2 are LNHNV and YYDKDF (reference sequence). The CDR3 is made up of 14 amino acids.

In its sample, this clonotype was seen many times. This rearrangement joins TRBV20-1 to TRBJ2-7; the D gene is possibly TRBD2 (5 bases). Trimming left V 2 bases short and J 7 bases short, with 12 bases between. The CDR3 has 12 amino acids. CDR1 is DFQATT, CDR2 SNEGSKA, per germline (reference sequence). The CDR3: CSARRRAQEQYF. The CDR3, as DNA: TGCAGTGCTAGACGGCGGGCCCAGGAGCAGTACTTC.

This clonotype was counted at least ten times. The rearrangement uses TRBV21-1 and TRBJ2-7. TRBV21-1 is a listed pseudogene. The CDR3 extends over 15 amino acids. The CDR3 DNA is TGTGCCAGCAGCAAACCGGGACAGGAGACCTACGAGCAGTACTTC. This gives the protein CASSKPGQETYEQYF.

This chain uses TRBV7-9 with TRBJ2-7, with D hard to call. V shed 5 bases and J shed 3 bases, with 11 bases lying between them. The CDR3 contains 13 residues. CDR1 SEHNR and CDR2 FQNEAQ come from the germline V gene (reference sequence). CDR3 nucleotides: TGTGCCAGCAGCCCCCCGGCGGACTACGAGCAGTACTTC. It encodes CASSPPADYEQYF. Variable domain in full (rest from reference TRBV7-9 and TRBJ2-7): DTGVSQNPRHKITKRGQNVTFRCDPISEHNRLYWYRQTLGQGPEFLTYFQNEAQLEKSRLLSDRFSAERPKGSFSTLEIQRTEQGDSAMYLCASSPPADYEQYFGPGTRLTVT.

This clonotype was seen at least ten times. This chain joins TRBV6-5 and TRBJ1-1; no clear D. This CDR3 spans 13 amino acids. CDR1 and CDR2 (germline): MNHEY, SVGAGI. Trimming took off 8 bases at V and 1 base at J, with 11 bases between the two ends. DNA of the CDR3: TGTGCCAGCCATGGACGGGCGAACACTGAAGCTTTCTTT. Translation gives CASHGRANTEAFF.

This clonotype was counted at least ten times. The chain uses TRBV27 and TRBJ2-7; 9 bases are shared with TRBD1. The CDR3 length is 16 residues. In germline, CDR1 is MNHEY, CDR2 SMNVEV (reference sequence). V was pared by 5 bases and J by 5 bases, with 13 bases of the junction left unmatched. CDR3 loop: CASSPMGQGSGNEQYF. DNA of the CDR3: TGTGCCAGCAGTCCCATGGGACAGGGCAGCGGGAACGAGCAGTACTTC.

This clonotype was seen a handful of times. The chain's CDR3 is CASSLEGSYYNEQFF. DNA for the CDR3: TGTGCCAGCAGCTTGGAAGGATCGTACTACAATGAGCAGTTCTTC. This chain connects TRBV7-2 to TRBJ2-1; D gene uncertain. V gave up 3 bases and J gave up 3 bases, with 12 bases separating them. Germline values: CDR1 SGHTA, CDR2 FQGNSA. The CDR3 sequence is 15 residues long.

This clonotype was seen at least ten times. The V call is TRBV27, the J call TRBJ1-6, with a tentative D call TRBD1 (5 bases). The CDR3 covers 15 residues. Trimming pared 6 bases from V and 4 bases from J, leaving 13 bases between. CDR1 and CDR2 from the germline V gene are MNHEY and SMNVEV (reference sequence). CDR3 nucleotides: TGTGCCAGCAGACCCGACGGGGCATATAATTCACCCCTCCACTTT. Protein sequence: CASRPDGAYNSPLHF.

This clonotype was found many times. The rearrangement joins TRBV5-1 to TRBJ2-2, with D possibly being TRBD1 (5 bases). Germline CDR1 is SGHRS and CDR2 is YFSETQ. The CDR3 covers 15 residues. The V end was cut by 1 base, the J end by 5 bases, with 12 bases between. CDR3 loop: CASSLSGFRTGELFF. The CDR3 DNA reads TGCGCCAGCAGCTTGTCAGGGTTCCGGACCGGGGAGCTGTTTTTT.

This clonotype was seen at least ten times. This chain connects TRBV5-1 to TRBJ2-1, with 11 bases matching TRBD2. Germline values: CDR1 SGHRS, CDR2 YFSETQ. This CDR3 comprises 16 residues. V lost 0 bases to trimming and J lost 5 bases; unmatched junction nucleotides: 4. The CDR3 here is CASSLAVTSGDNEQFF. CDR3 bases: TGCGCCAGCAGCTTGGCTGTGACTAGCGGGGACAATGAGCAGTTCTTC.

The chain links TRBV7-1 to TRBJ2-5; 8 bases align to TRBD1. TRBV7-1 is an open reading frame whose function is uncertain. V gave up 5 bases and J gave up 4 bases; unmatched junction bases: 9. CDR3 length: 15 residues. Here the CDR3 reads CASSSETGASETQYF. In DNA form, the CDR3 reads TGTGCCAGCAGCAGCGAGACAGGGGCATCAGAGACCCAGTACTTC.

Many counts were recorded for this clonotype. As DNA, the CDR3 is TGTGCCAGCACCAGAGGTACTGGGAACACCGGGGAGCTGTTTTTT. Translation: CASTRGTGNTGELFF. The chain employs TRBV7-6 and TRBJ2-2, with D unresolved. Per the germline V gene, CDR1 is SGHVS and CDR2 is FNYEAQ. The CDR3 is 15 amino acids. V was cut by 7 bases and J by 1 base, with 13 bases left in between.

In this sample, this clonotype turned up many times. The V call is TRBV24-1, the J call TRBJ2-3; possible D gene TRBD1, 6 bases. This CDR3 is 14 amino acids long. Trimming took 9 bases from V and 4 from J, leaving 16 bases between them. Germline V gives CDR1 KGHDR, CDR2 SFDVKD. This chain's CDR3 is CATGPAGVPDTQYF. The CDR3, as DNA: TGTGCCACCGGCCCCGCAGGGGTCCCAGATACGCAGTATTTT.

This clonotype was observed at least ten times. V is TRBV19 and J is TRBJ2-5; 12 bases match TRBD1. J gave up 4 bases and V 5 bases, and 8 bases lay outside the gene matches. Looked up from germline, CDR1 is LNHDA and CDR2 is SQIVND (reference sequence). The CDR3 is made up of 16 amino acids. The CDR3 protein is CASSPSGTGGRETQYF. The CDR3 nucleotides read TGTGCCAGTAGTCCCTCCGGGACAGGGGGCAGAGAGACCCAGTACTTC.

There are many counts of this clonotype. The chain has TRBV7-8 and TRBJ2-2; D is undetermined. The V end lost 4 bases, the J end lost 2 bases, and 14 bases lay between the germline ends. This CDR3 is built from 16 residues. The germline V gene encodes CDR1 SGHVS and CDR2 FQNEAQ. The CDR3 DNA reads TGTGCCAGCAGCTCGAGACTCGATAAAAACACCGGGGAGCTGTTTTTT. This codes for CASSSRLDKNTGELFF.

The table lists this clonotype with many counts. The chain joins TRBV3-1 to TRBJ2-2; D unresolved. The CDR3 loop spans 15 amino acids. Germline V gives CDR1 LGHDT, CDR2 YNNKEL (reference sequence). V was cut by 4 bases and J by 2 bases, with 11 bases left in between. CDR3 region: CASSPILLNTGELFF. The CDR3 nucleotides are TGTGCCAGCAGCCCTATCTTACTCAACACCGGGGAGCTGTTTTTT.

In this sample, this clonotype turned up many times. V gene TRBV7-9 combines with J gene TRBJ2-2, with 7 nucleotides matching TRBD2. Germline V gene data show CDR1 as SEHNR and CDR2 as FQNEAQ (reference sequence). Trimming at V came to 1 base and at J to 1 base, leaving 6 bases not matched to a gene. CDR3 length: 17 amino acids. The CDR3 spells CASSLGPERGNTGELFF. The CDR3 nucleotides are TGTGCCAGCAGCTTAGGCCCCGAGCGGGGGAACACCGGGGAGCTGTTTTTT.

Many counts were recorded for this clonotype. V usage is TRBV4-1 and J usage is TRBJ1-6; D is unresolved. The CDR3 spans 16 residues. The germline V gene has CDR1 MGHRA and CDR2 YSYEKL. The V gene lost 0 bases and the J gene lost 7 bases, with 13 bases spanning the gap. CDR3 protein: CASSQERLPPNSPLHF. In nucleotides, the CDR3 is TGCGCCAGCAGCCAAGAGAGACTTCCACCCAATTCACCCCTCCACTTT.

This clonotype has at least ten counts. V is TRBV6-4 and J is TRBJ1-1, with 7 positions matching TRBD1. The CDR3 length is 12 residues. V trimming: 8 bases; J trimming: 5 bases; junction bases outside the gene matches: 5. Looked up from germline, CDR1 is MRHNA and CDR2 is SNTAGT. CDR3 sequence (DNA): TGTGCCAGCCCTACAGGGGTGACTGAAGCTTTCTTT. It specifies CASPTGVTEAFF.

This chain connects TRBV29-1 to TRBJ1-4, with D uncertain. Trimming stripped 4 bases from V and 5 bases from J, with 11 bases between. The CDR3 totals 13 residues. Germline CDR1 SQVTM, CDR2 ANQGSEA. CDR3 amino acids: CSVGYAPNEKLFF. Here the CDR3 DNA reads TGCAGCGTTGGCTACGCTCCCAATGAAAAACTGTTTTTT. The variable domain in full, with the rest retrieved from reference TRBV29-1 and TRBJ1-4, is SAVISQKPSRDICQRGTSLTIQCQVDSQVTMMFWYRQQPGQSLTLIATANQGSEATYESGFVIDKFPISRPNLTFSTLTVSNMSPEDSSIYLCSVGYAPNEKLFFGSGTQLSVL.

CDR3 in amino acids: CSARRPGQGSSPLHF. In DNA, the CDR3 is TGCAGTGCTAGGCGGCCGGGACAGGGGAGTTCACCCCTCCACTTT. The V and J genes are TRBV20-1 and TRBJ1-6; 10 bases map to TRBD1. The CDR3 sequence is 15 residues long. CDR1 DFQATT and CDR2 SNEGSKA come from the germline V gene (reference sequence). V gave up 3 bases and J gave up 9 bases; unmatched junction bases: 8.